This T cell receptor (beta chain) was sequenced in a study of cytomegalovirus exposure and HLA in healthy donors. Study-wide context: The same platform was used for the 100 to 150 validation repertoires and the 600 to 850 first-cohort repertoires, a later analysis reported.

This clone was observed once. The antigen is not known. Other DNA sequences in the same sample also yield this CDR3. Clones were read by immunoSEQ multiplex PCR, and TCRdb kept only the in-frame ones, dropping some. The sample gives approximately 140,000 clones, more than 75% of which show up once; roughly 9% is in the top ten. General study findings and limits: It was found in a later analysis that first-cohort TCR clusters tended to co-occur in the 100 to 150 validation repertoires. Rarity characterized most TCR sequences, yet some public TCRs appeared in many donors.

The sequence was obtained from a man between 18 and 29 years old in good health and CMV-seropositive. Sequences were obtained from PBMCs.

The CDR3 protein is CASSLRGSSTDTQYF. The CDR3 DNA sequence: TGCGCCAGCAGCTTGAGAGGGTCTAGCACAGATACGCAGTATTTT. The chain joins TRBV5-1 to TRBJ2-3; D might be TRBD2 (5 bases). CDR1 is SGHRS and CDR2 is YFSETQ in the germline V gene. V was shortened by 1 base and J by 0 bases, with 9 bases between the two germline ends. There are 15 residues in the CDR3.